What follows are 13 T cell receptor beta chains derived from one specimen sequenced in a study of monozygotic twins with inflammatory bowel disease (dated by TCRdb to about 2019). Libraries came from 5' RACE. The sequencing machine was an Illumina HiSeq 2500. TCRdb reanalyzed the reads, keeping one entry per CDR3 protein sequence and omitting DNA. This specimen's table enumerates around 450,000 distinct CDR3 sequences. The ten largest account for about 2.3% of the sample. Material: blood. These receptor sequences come from a human donor with ulcerative colitis or Crohn's disease, or a healthy co-twin of an affected twin (not recorded which).

V gene TRBV29-1 combines with J gene TRBJ2-2; TCRdb returns TRBD2, unconfirmable since there is no DNA. There are 16 residues in the CDR3. CDR1 is SQVTM and CDR2 is ANQGSEA in the germline V gene. The CDR3 sequence: CSVEIGLAGGVGELFF.

This chain joins TRBV5-1 and TRBJ2-3; TCRdb reports TRBD2, a call that lacks DNA to check it against. The germline gives CDR1 SGHRS, CDR2 YFSETQ. This CDR3 is built from 14 residues. This CDR3 reads CASRSDLRTDTQYF.

This sequence joins TRBV12-3 or TRBV12-4 and TRBJ2-5; TCRdb returns TRBD2, unconfirmable since there is no DNA. The CDR3 is made up of 15 amino acids. This CDR3 is CASSALGLAQESQYF.

The chain is built from TRBV20-1 and TRBJ2-5; TCRdb indicates TRBD2, and absent DNA this call remains unverified. Germline assignment: CDR1 DFQATT and CDR2 SNEGSKA (reference sequence). The CDR3 consists of 13 residues. CDR3 sequence reads: CSGGLAGEETQYF.

The rearrangement joins TRBV7-9 to TRBJ1-1; TCRdb's D gene call, TRBD1, goes unchecked for lack of DNA. There are 12 residues in the CDR3. CDR1 and CDR2 from the germline V gene are SEHNR and FQNEAQ (reference sequence). CDR3 sequence: CASSGGAPEAFF.

This rearrangement joins TRBV28 to TRBJ1-2; TCRdb designates TRBD1, a call that cannot be tested without DNA. This CDR3 contains 14 residues. Germline V CDR1 and CDR2: MDHEN, SYDVKM. CDR3 amino acids: CASSLLTGGYGYTF.

This chain connects TRBV28 to TRBJ2-7; the D gene TCRdb calls, TRBD1, cannot be checked with no DNA. There are 15 residues in the CDR3. Germline V gene data show CDR1 as MDHEN and CDR2 as SYDVKM. The CDR3: CASSRPDRVPYEQYF.

Here the CDR3 reads CASSPVGSGISTDTQYF. This rearrangement joins TRBV4-1 to TRBJ2-3; checking the TCRdb D call of TRBD2 is not possible without DNA. The CDR3 length is 17 residues. The V gene's germline CDR1 is MGHRA and CDR2 YSYEKL.

CDR3 sequence: CASSSTGLPVGYTF. The J gene is TRBJ1-2, the V gene TRBV5-6. Germline CDR1 SGHDT, CDR2 YYEEEE. This CDR3 is built from 14 residues.

This chain uses TRBV21-1 with TRBJ2-7; TCRdb proposes TRBD2, but this gene call is untestable without DNA. TRBV21-1 is a recognized pseudogene. The CDR3 sequence is 15 residues long. The CDR3 region is CASTNGADSSYEQYF.

CDR3 in amino acids: CSVEDRGTNYGYTF. The J gene is TRBJ1-2, the V gene TRBV29-1; TCRdb selects TRBD1, and the lack of DNA leaves this call unchecked. The CDR3 is made up of 14 amino acids. Germline-derived CDR1 and CDR2 are SQVTM and ANQGSEA.

The chain links TRBV29-1 to TRBJ2-5; as DNA is missing, the TRBD1 call by TCRdb cannot be tested. This CDR3 has 14 residues. CDR1 is SQVTM and CDR2 is ANQGSEA in the germline V gene. The CDR3 sequence is CSVGPAGGQETQYF.

This sequence joins TRBV20-1 and TRBJ1-5; as DNA is missing, the TRBD1 call by TCRdb cannot be tested. From germline, CDR1 is DFQATT and CDR2 SNEGSKA (reference sequence). The CDR3 sequence is 15 residues long. The CDR3: CSARDYRDSNQPQHF.